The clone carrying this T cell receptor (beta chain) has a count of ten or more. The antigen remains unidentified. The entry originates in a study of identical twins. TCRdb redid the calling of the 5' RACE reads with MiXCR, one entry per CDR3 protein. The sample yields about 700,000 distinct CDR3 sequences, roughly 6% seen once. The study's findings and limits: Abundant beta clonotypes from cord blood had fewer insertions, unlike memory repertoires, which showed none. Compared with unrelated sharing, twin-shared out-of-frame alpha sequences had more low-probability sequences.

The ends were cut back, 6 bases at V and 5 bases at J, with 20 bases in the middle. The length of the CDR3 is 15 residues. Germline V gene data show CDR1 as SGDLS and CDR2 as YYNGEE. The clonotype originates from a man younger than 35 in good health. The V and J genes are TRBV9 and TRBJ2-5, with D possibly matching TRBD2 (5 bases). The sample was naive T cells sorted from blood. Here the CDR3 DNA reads TGTGCCAGCACCCGGGATCCCGGGGAACACGAGACCCAGTACTTC. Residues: CASTRDPGEHETQYF.